This entry features one T cell receptor beta chain sequence. Its target is not known. This sample is drawn from a study of T-cell memory formation after mild COVID-19. Study-wide results and caveats: Contracting CD4+ clones sat mainly in CM and EM; CD8+ in EMRA.

TCRdb re-analysed the 5' RACE reads in MiXCR, keeping a single row per CDR3 protein. The repertoire holds a few hundred thousand distinct CDR3 sequences, with 13% to 15% as singletons. The CDR3 sequence is 13 residues long. V was trimmed by 2 bases and J by 8 bases, leaving 12 bases between them. CDR1 SEHNR and CDR2 FQNEAQ come from the germline V gene (reference sequence). This sequence joins TRBV7-9 and TRBJ1-1; perhaps TRBD1 as D (5 bases). The sequenced sample consisted of PBMCs or a T cell subset sorted from them (not recorded which). This TCR came from a man between 18 and 35 years old who had mild COVID-19 (a few samples of this study predate the infection). Cell type and time point are not known. The CDR3 spells CASSLQGRSEAFF. CDR3 DNA: TGTGCCAGCAGCTTACAGGGTAGGAGCGAAGCTTTCTTT.